This T cell receptor beta chain was found in a study of blood T cell repertoires in COVID-19. Profiled with immunoSEQ multiplex PCR; TCRdb holds only in-frame clones, not every one. The table lists roughly 200,000 clones, roughly 87% of them singletons. V was cut by 1 base and J by 0 bases, with 19 bases left in between. The germline CDR1 and CDR2 sequences are MGHRA and YSYEKL. The CDR3 runs to 19 residues. The material sequenced was PBMCs or T cells enriched from blood (not recorded which). The chain employs TRBV4-1 and TRBJ1-3; D remains unclear. This receptor was identified in a woman aged 40 to 50 with acute COVID-19. The CDR3 DNA sequence: TGCGCCAGCAGCCAAGTCGAGATCGGAGGTTGGCCCTCTGGAAACACCATATATTTT. Translated, it gives CASSQVEIGGWPSGNTIYF.